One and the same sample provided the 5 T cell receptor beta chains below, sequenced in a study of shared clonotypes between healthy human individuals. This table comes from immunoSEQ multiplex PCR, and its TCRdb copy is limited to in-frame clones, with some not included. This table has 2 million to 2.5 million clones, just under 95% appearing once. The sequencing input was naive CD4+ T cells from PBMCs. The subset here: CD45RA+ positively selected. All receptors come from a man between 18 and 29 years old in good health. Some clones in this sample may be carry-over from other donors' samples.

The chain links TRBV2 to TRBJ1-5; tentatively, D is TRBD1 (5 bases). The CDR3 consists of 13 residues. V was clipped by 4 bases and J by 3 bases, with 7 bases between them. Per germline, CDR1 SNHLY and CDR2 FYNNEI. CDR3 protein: CASSGGNNQPQHF. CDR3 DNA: TGTGCCAGCAGTGGGGGGAACAATCAGCCCCAGCATTTT.

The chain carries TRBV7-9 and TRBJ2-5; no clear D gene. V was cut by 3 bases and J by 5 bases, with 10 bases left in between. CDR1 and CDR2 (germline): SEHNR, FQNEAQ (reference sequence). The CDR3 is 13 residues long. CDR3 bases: TGTGCCAGCAGCTTCGCTTTGCTGGAGACCCAGTACTTC. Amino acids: CASSFALLETQYF.

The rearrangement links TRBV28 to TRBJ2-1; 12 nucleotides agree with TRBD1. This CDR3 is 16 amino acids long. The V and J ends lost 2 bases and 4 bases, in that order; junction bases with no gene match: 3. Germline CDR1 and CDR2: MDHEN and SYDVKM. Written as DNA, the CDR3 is TGTGCCAGCAGTTTAGGGACAGGGGGCTGGTACAATGAGCAGTTCTTC. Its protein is CASSLGTGGWYNEQFF. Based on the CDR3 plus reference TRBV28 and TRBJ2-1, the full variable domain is DVKVTQSSRYLVKRTGEKVFLECVQDMDHENMFWYRQDPGLGLRLIYFSYDVKMKEKGDIPEGYSVSREKKERFSLILESASTNQTSMYLCASSLGTGGWYNEQFFGPGTRLTVL.

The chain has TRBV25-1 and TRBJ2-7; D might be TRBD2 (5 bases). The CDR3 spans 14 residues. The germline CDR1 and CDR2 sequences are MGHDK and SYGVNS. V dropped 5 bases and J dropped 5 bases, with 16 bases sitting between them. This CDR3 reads CASSSQRTSDEQYF. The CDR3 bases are TGTGCCAGCAGTTCTCAGCGGACTTCGGACGAGCAGTACTTC.

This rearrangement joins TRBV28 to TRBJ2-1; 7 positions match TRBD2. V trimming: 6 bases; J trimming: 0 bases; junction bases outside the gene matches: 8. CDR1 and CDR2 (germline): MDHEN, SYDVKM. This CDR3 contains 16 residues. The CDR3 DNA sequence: TGTGCCAGCAGCGGGAGGCTAATCAGCTCCTACAATGAGCAGTTCTTC. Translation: CASSGRLISSYNEQFF. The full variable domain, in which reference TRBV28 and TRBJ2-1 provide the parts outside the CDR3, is DVKVTQSSRYLVKRTGEKVFLECVQDMDHENMFWYRQDPGLGLRLIYFSYDVKMKEKGDIPEGYSVSREKKERFSLILESASTNQTSMYLCASSGRLISSYNEQFFGPGTRLTVL.